The clone carrying this TCR beta chain showed up many times. The antigen is not known. Newly diagnosed hyperthyroidism, duration under 2 months, in patients aged 18 to 65. From around 11 ml of fresh peripheral blood, PBMCs were isolated. This sample is part of a study of T cells in Graves' hyperthyroidism and ophthalmopathy. Notes on the study in general: Most thyroid clonotypes that were expanded above 0.001 also turned up in blood.

The investigators amplified TCR beta CDR3 regions from RNA transcripts. The TCR CDR3 first-round RT-PCR relied on the HTBI primer set. TCRdb analysed the multiplex PCR reads with MiXCR anew, one entry per CDR3 protein. The profile shows fewer than 600,000 distinct CDR3 sequences, about 15% of them singletons. Trimming took 5 bases from V and 5 from J; bases not matched to a gene: 8. Germline V gives CDR1 LNHDA, CDR2 SQIVND (reference sequence). There are 16 residues in the CDR3. This rearrangement joins TRBV19 to TRBJ2-3; the match to TRBD2 covers 12 bases. The TCR comes from a young woman with Graves' hyperthyroidism. Sequencing was performed on blood. The CDR3 loop is CASSATSGSHGDTQYF. CDR3 in DNA: TGTGCCAGTAGTGCGACTAGCGGGAGCCATGGAGATACGCAGTATTTT.